The rows below give T cell receptor beta chains drawn from one sample of a study of blood T cell repertoires in COVID-19. Measured with immunoSEQ multiplex PCR; TCRdb has only the in-frame clones, and not every one. The top ten clones hold around 4% of a sample with some 280,000 clones, 70% to 90% of them seen once. Sequencing input: peripheral blood. These receptors all come from a woman aged 45 to 65 with active or convalescent COVID-19. CDR3s include the opening cysteine and the closing phenylalanine or tryptophan. The order of the fields is clone size, D gene, V gene, J gene, CDR3 protein, CDR3 DNA. The D gene is left open where the match is weak. For some rows the clone size is stated as once, few or many, or as a class when expanded; others skip it.

>-|-|TRBV5-1|TRBJ2-2
CASSARQVTAGELFF
TGCGCCAGCAGCGCGAGACAGGTTACCGCCGGGGAGCTGTTTTTT
>-|-|TRBV27|TRBJ1-1
CASSLSVVTLNTEAFF
TGTGCCAGCAGTTTATCGGTCGTAACTTTGAACACTGAAGCTTTCTTT
>-|TRBD1|TRBV6-5|TRBJ2-7
CASRYRGLDYEQYF
TGTGCCAGCAGGTACAGGGGTTTGGACTACGAGCAGTACTTC
>-|-|TRBV7-9|TRBJ1-4
CASSLRFGGVEKLFF
TGTGCCAGCAGCTTACGGTTCGGCGGTGTCGAAAAACTGTTTTTT
>-|TRBD1|TRBV19|TRBJ1-3
CASFAAGQGNTIYF
TGTGCCAGTTTCGCCGCGGGACAGGGAAACACCATATATTTT
>-|-|TRBV15|TRBJ1-1
CATSRDRGNTEAFF
TGTGCCACCAGCAGAGACCGGGGGAACACTGAAGCTTTCTTT
>-|TRBD2|TRBV6-2/TRBV6-3|TRBJ2-1
CASSYSRGGTSGNEQFF
TGTGCCAGCAGTTACTCGAGGGGCGGGACTAGCGGTAATGAGCAGTTCTTC
>once|TRBD2|TRBV7-8|TRBJ2-7
CASSLIREGTYEQYF
TGTGCCAGCAGCTTAATTCGGGAGGGCACTTACGAGCAGTACTTC
>few|TRBD1|TRBV19|TRBJ1-6
CASSVTGSGNSPLHF
TGTGCCAGTAGTGTGACAGGGTCCGGTAATTCACCCCTCCACTTT
>-|TRBD2|TRBV5-4|TRBJ2-1
CASSLELTSAYNEQFF
TGTGCCAGCAGCTTGGAGTTGACTAGCGCTTACAATGAGCAGTTCTTC
>-|TRBD2|TRBV3-1/TRBV3-2|TRBJ2-1
CASSTNLAGHEQFF
TGTGCCAGCAGCACAAACCTAGCGGGACATGAGCAGTTCTTC
>-|-|TRBV28|TRBJ2-3
CASSLPGTDTQYF
TGTGCCAGCAGTTTACCAGGAACAGATACGCAGTATTTT
>-|TRBD1|TRBV25-1|TRBJ2-2
CARIFGTAINTGELFF
TGTGCCAGGATTTTTGGGACAGCGATTAACACCGGGGAGCTGTTTTTT
>many|-|TRBV30|TRBJ2-7
CAWSPGVSYEQYF
TGTGCCTGGAGTCCAGGGGTCTCCTACGAGCAGTACTTC
>-|-|TRBV5-4|TRBJ2-7
CASSSAGGLGSYEQYF
TGTGCCAGCAGTTCTGCGGGCGGATTGGGCTCCTACGAGCAGTACTTC
>once|-|TRBV4-2|TRBJ2-5
CASSQEVTGQETQYF
TGTGCCAGCAGCCAAGAGGTGACAGGCCAAGAGACCCAGTACTTC
>-|TRBD1|TRBV3-1/TRBV3-2|TRBJ2-7
CASSPKYGTGGNEQYF
TGTGCCAGCAGCCCAAAATACGGGACAGGGGGCAACGAGCAGTACTTC
>-|-|TRBV5-1|TRBJ1-6
CASSELEKGGNSPLHF
TGCGCCAGCAGCGAACTAGAGAAGGGAGGTAATTCACCCCTCCACTTT
>-|TRBD1|TRBV29-1|TRBJ1-2
CSARTGGGYTF
TGCAGCGCCCGGACAGGCGGTGGCTACACCTTC
>once|TRBD2|TRBV7-6|TRBJ2-7
CASSLRSGSAYEQYF
TGTGCCAGCAGCTTGCGTAGCGGGAGTGCCTACGAGCAGTACTTC
>-|-|TRBV6-4|TRBJ1-5
CASSEAREAPQHF
TGTGCCAGCAGCGAAGCCAGGGAAGCGCCCCAGCATTTT
>-|-|TRBV20-1|TRBJ1-1
CSASRGGTEAFF
TGCAGTGCTAGTCGAGGGGGCACTGAAGCTTTCTTT
>-|TRBD2|TRBV19|TRBJ2-4
CASSSGLARAKNIQYF
TGTGCCAGTAGTTCTGGACTAGCCAGAGCCAAAAACATTCAGTACTTC
>-|-|TRBV2|TRBJ2-3
CASSSGLPWGTDTQYF
TGTGCCAGCAGTTCGGGACTCCCCTGGGGCACAGATACGCAGTATTTT
>few|-|TRBV2|TRBJ2-1
CASRGYNEQFF
TGTGCCAGCCGAGGCTACAATGAGCAGTTCTTC
>-|TRBD1|TRBV10-3|TRBJ1-2
CAIRWTGGDYGYTF
TGTGCCATCAGGTGGACAGGGGGCGACTATGGCTACACCTTC
>-|TRBD2|TRBV7-7|TRBJ2-5
CASSLDLLAGGRETQYF
TGTGCCAGCAGCTTAGACTTACTAGCGGGAGGGAGAGAGACCCAGTACTTC
>few|TRBD2|TRBV6-6|TRBJ2-1
CASSYSPTSGSPEVFF
TGTGCCAGCAGTTACTCCCCGACTAGCGGGAGCCCGGAGGTTTTCTTC
>-|-|TRBV3-1/TRBV3-2|TRBJ2-3
CASSQGRLSTDTQYF
TGTGCCAGCAGCCAAGGGAGACTTAGCACAGATACGCAGTATTTT
>few|-|TRBV5-6|TRBJ1-2
CASSSLTGTYGYTF
TGTGCCAGCAGCTCCCTCACCGGGACTTACGGCTACACCTTC
>few|TRBD1|TRBV27|TRBJ1-2
CASRLRQGPNYGYTF
TGTGCCAGCAGACTGAGACAGGGACCTAACTATGGCTACACCTTC
>once|TRBD2|TRBV6-1|TRBJ2-7
CASSEFRTSGIRRNEQYF
TGTGCCAGCAGTGAATTTAGGACTAGCGGGATTAGGAGGAACGAGCAGTACTTC
>-|-|TRBV6-5|TRBJ1-1
CASLQANTEAFF
TGTGCCAGCTTACAGGCGAACACTGAAGCTTTCTTT
>-|-|TRBV7-8|TRBJ2-3
CASRRRDWGGPDTQYF
TGTGCCAGCAGACGCCGGGACTGGGGAGGCCCAGATACGCAGTATTTT
>-|-|TRBV28|TRBJ2-7
CASRDFGGNSYEQYF
TGTGCCAGCAGAGATTTTGGCGGGAACTCCTACGAGCAGTACTTC
>-|-|TRBV29-1|TRBJ2-1
CSGSGRGSYNEQFF
TGCAGCGGGAGTGGTAGGGGGTCCTACAATGAGCAGTTCTTC
>-|-|TRBV25-1|TRBJ2-7
CATPSSGYTYEQYF
TGTGCCACCCCATCATCCGGGTACACCTACGAGCAGTACTTC
>-|TRBD2|TRBV6-5|TRBJ2-2
CASSYSREGGELFF
TGTGCCAGCAGTTACTCAAGGGAGGGCGGGGAGCTGTTTTTT
>-|-|TRBV7-3|TRBJ1-1
CASSLDWSTEAFF
TGTGCCAGCAGCTTGGACTGGAGCACTGAAGCTTTCTTT
>-|-|TRBV3-1/TRBV3-2|TRBJ2-7
CASSSQGTSYEQYF
TGTGCCAGCAGCTCCCAGGGTACCTCCTACGAGCAGTACTTC
>-|TRBD2|TRBV28|TRBJ2-1
CASSLWRGGGRVSYNEQFF
TGTGCCAGCAGTTTATGGCGGGGTGGCGGGAGGGTCTCCTACAATGAGCAGTTCTTC
>once|-|TRBV14|TRBJ1-2
CASSQDGAYGYTF
TGTGCCAGCAGCCAAGATGGGGCGTATGGCTACACCTTC
>few|-|TRBV24-1|TRBJ1-1
CATSVKNTEAFF
TGTGCCACCAGTGTCAAGAACACTGAAGCTTTCTTT
>-|-|TRBV28|TRBJ1-5
CASSDSTGGGNQPQHF
TGTGCCAGCAGTGACTCGACCGGGGGGGGAAATCAGCCCCAGCATTTT
>once|-|TRBV5-1|TRBJ1-2
CASSLVGGQGGYTF
TGCGCCAGCAGCTTGGTTGGAGGGCAAGGAGGCTACACCTTC
>once|TRBD2|TRBV23-1|TRBJ2-7
CASLGASLGLDSYEQYF
TGCGCCAGCCTCGGGGCCTCGCTGGGACTAGACTCTTACGAGCAGTACTTC
>-|-|TRBV21-1|TRBJ2-2
CASSKFDKGNPVWGDSNTGELFF
TGTGCCAGCAGCAAATTTGATAAGGGGAATCCCGTGTGGGGGGATTCGAACACCGGGGAGCTGTTTTTT
>-|-|TRBV6-1|TRBJ1-1
CASSEWGPNTEAFF
TGTGCCAGCAGTGAATGGGGGCCGAACACTGAAGCTTTCTTT
>-|-|TRBV5-4|TRBJ2-2
CASSLATVNTGELFF
TGTGCCAGCAGCTTGGCAACAGTTAACACCGGGGAGCTGTTTTTT
>-|-|TRBV6-5|TRBJ1-6
CASTRSMPNNSPLHF
TGTGCCAGCACCCGAAGCATGCCCAATAATTCACCCCTCCACTTT
>-|-|TRBV29-1|TRBJ2-2
CSVQASPGELFF
TGCAGCGTTCAAGCGAGCCCCGGGGAGCTGTTTTTT
>-|TRBD2|TRBV4-1|TRBJ2-3
CASSQAPTSGIGDTQYF
TGCGCCAGCAGCCAAGCCCCGACTAGCGGGATCGGGGATACGCAGTATTTT
>-|-|TRBV23-1|TRBJ1-1
CASSLGDRRDGTEAFF
TGCGCCAGCAGTCTGGGAGACAGGAGAGACGGCACTGAAGCTTTCTTT
>many|-|TRBV2|TRBJ2-7
CASRDSPNSYEQYF
TGTGCCAGCAGGGACAGTCCCAACTCCTACGAGCAGTACTTC
>-|TRBD2|TRBV29-1|TRBJ2-3
CSVGTSGNTDTQYF
TGCAGCGTCGGGACTAGCGGTAACACAGATACGCAGTATTTT